This T cell receptor beta chain was recovered during a study of T cells in Graves' hyperthyroidism and ophthalmopathy. The study, taken as a whole, reports: Ophthalmopathy could be told apart from stable hyperthyroidism with a 13 V-J model.

Diagnosis relied on clinical symptoms, serum thyroxine and TRAb, thyroid ultrasound and orbital computed tomography. TCR beta CDR3 region amplification was performed from RNA transcripts. HTBI primers were used for first-round RT-PCR of the TCR CDR3. In TCRdb, the multiplex PCR reads were re-called with MiXCR into one record per CDR3 protein. The table includes nearly 750,000 distinct CDR3 sequences, about a third detected once. Per germline, CDR1 SGHAT and CDR2 FQNNGV. Trimming cost V 5 bases and J 0 bases, with 13 bases left between them. CDR3 size: 15 residues. Points on this clonotype: The antigen remains unidentified.

The sample was blood. The origin of this receptor is a woman aged 40 to 55 with Graves' hyperthyroidism. The chain carries TRBV11-2 and TRBJ1-2; D is possibly TRBD1 (5 bases). The DNA for the CDR3 is TGTGCCAGCAGCCCACACAGGAACCCTAACTATGGCTACACCTTC. Its translation is CASSPHRNPNYGYTF.